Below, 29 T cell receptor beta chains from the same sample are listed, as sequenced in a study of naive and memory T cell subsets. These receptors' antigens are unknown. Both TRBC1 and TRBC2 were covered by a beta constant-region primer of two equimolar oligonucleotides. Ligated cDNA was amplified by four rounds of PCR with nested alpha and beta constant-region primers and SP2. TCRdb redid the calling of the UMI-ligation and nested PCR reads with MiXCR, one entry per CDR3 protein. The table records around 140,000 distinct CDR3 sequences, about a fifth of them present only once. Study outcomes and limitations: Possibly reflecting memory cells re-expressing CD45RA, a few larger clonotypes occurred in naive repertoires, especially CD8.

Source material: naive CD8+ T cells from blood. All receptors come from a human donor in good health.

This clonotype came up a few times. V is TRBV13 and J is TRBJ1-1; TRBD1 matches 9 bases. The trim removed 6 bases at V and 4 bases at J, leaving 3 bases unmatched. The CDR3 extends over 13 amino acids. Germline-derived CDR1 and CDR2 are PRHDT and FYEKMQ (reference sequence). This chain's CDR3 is CASSGQGRTEAFF. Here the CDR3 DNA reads TGTGCCAGCAGTGGACAGGGGCGCACTGAAGCTTTCTTT.

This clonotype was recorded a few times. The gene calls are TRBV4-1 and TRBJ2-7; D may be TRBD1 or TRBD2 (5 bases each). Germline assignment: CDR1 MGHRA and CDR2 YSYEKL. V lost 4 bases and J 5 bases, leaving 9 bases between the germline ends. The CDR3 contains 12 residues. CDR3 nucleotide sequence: TGCGCCAGCAGCCCCCGAGGGGACGAGCAGTACTTC. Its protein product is CASSPRGDEQYF.

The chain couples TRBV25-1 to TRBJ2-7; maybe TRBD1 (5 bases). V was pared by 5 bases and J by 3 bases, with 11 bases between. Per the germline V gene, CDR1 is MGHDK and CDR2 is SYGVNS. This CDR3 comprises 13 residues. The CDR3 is CASSPGSNYEQYF. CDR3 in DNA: TGTGCCAGCAGTCCAGGGTCCAACTACGAGCAGTACTTC.

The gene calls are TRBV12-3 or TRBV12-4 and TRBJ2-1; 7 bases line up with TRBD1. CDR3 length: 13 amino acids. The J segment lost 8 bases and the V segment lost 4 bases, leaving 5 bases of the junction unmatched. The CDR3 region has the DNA TGTGCCAGCAGTTGGGGACAGATCTATGAGCAGTTCTTC. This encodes CASSWGQIYEQFF.

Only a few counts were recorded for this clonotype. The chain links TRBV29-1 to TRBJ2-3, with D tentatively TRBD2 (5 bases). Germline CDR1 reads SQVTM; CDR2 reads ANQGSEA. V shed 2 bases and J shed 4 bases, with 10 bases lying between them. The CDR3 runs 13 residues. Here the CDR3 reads CSVEPPGSDTQYF. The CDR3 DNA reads TGCAGCGTTGAACCCCCGGGGTCAGATACGCAGTATTTT.

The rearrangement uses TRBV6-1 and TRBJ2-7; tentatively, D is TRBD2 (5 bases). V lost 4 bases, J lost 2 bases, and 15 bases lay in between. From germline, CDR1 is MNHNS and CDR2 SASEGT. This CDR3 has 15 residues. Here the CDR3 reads CASSVFGSPAYEQYF. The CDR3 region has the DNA TGTGCCAGCAGTGTGTTTGGGAGCCCTGCCTACGAGCAGTACTTC.

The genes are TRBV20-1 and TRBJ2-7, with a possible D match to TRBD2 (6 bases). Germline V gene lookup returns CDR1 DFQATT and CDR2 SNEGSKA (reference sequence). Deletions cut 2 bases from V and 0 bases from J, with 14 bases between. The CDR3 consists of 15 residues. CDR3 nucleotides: TGCAGTGCTAGAAGAGCCAACGGGAGCTCCTACGAGCAGTACTTC. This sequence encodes CSARRANGSSYEQYF.

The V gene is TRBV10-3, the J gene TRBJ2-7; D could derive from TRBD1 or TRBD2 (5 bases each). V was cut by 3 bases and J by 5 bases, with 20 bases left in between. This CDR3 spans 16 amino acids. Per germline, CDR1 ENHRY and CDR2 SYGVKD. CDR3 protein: CAISDWDPPRSNEQYF. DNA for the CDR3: TGTGCCATCAGTGACTGGGACCCACCCCGGAGCAACGAGCAGTACTTC.

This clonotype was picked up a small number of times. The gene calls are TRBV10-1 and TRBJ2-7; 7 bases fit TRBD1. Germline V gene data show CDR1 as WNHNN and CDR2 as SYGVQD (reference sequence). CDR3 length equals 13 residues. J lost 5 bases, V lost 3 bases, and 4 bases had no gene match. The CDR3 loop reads CASSDPTGHEQYF. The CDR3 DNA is TGCGCCAGCAGTGACCCGACAGGGCACGAGCAGTACTTC.

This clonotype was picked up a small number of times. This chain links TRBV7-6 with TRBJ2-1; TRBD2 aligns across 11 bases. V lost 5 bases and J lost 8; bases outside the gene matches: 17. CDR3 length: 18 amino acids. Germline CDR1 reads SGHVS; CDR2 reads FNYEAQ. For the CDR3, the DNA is TGTGCCAGCAGCAAGGCGGTAGCGGGAGGGCCCTGGCCTGATGAGCAGTTCTTC. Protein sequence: CASSKAVAGGPWPDEQFF.

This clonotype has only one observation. The CDR3 here is CASSYGANQPQHF. The CDR3 nucleotides are TGTGCCAGCAGTTACGGGGCCAATCAGCCCCAGCATTTT. This chain joins TRBV6-5 and TRBJ1-5; TRBD1 might be the D (5 bases). V lost 2 bases and J lost 3, with 5 bases in between. CDR1 and CDR2 (germline): MNHEY, SVGAGI. The CDR3 has 13 residues.

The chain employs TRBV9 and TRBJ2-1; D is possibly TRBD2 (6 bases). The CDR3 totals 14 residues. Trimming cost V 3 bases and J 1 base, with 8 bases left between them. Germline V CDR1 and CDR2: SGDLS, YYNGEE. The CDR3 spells CASSGSGSYNEQFF. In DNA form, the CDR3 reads TGTGCCAGCAGCGGTAGCGGTTCCTACAATGAGCAGTTCTTC.

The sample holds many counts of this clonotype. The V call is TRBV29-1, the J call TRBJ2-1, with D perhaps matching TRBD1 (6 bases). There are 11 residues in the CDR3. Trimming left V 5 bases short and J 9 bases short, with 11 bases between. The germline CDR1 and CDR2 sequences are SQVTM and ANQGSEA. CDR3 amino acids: CSVSWDTEQFF. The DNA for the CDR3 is TGCAGCGTTTCCTGGGACACTGAGCAGTTCTTC.

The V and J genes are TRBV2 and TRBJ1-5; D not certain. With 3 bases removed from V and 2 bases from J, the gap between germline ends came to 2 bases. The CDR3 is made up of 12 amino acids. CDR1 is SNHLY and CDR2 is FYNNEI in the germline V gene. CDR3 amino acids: CASSDRNQPQHF. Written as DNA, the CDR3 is TGTGCCAGCAGTGACCGCAATCAGCCCCAGCATTTT.

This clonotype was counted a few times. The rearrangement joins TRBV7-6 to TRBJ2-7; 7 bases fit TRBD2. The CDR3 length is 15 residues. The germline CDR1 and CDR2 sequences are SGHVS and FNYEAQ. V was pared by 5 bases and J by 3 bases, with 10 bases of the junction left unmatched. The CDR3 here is CASSPASGPNYEQYF. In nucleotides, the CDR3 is TGTGCCAGCAGCCCTGCTAGCGGCCCTAACTACGAGCAGTACTTC.

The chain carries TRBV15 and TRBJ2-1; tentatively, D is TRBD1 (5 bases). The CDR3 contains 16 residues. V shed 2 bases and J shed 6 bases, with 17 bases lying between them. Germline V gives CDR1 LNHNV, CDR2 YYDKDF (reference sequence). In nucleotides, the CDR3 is TGTGCCACCAGCAGAAAAGACAGTGGACCCTCCAATGAGCAGTTCTTC. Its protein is CATSRKDSGPSNEQFF.

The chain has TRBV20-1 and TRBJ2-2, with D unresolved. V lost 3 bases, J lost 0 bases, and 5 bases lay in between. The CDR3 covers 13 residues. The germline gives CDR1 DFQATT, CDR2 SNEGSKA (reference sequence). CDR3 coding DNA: TGCAGTGCTAGTGGGCCGAACACCGGGGAGCTGTTTTTT. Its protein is CSASGPNTGELFF.

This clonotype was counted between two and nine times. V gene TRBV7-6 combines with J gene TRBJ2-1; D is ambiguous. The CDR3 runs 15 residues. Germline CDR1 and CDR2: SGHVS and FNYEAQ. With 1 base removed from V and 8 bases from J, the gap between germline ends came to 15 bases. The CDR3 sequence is CASSLDHAIGDEQFF. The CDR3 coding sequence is TGTGCCAGCAGCTTAGACCACGCCATTGGCGATGAGCAGTTCTTC.

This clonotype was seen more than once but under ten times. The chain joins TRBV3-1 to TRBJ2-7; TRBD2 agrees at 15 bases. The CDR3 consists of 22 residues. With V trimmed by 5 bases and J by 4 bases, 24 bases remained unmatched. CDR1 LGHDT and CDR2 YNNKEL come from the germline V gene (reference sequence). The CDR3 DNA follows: TGTGCCAGCAGCGGGGTTGTTAATGCCGGGACTAGCGGGAGGTATGTCGGGTACGAGCAGTACTTC. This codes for CASSGVVNAGTSGRYVGYEQYF.

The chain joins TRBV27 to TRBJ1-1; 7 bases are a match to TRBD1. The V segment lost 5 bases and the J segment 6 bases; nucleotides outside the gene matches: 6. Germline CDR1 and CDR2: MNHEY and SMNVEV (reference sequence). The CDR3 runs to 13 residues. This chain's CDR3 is CASSVTGVSEAFF. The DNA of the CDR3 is TGTGCCAGCAGTGTAACAGGGGTCTCTGAAGCTTTCTTT.

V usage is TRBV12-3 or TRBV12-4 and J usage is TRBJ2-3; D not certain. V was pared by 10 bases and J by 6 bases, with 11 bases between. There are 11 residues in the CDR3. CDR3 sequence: CATLLGDTQYF. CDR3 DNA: TGTGCCACCCTCTTAGGGGATACGCAGTATTTT.

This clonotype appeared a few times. CDR3 sequence (DNA): TGTGCCAGCAGTCTGGGAGGGGAGGACAATGAGCAGTTCTTC. Encoded protein: CASSLGGEDNEQFF. J is TRBJ2-1 and V is TRBV27, with 7 bases matching TRBD2. Germline V gene sequence: CDR1 MNHEY, CDR2 SMNVEV (reference sequence). This CDR3 has 14 residues. J lost 5 bases, V lost 5 bases, and 6 bases had no gene match.

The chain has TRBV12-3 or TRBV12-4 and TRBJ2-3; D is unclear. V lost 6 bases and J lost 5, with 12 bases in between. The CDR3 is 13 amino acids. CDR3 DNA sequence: TGTGCCAGCAGAACCGAACTAATAGATACGCAGTATTTT. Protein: CASRTELIDTQYF.

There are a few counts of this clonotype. CDR3 in amino acids: CASRPDRVHQPQHF. CDR3 sequence (DNA): TGTGCCAGCAGGCCCGACAGGGTTCATCAGCCCCAGCATTTT. The V call is TRBV6-5, the J call TRBJ1-5, with 7 bases aligning to TRBD1. The V segment lost 6 bases and the J segment 5 bases; nucleotides outside the gene matches: 7. Germline V lookup: CDR1 MNHEY, CDR2 SVGAGI. The CDR3 extends over 14 amino acids.

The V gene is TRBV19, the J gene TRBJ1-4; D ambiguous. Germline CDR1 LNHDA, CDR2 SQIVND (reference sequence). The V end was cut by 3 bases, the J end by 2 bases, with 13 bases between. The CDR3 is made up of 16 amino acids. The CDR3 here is CASSMDPRATNEKLFF. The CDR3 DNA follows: TGTGCCAGTAGTATGGACCCCCGGGCCACTAATGAAAAACTGTTTTTT.

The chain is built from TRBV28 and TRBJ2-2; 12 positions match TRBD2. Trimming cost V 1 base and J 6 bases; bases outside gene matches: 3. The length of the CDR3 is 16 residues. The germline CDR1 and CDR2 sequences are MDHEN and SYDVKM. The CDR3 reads CASSLSSGRDSGELFF. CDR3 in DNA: TGTGCCAGCAGTTTATCTAGCGGGAGGGATTCCGGGGAGCTGTTTTTT.

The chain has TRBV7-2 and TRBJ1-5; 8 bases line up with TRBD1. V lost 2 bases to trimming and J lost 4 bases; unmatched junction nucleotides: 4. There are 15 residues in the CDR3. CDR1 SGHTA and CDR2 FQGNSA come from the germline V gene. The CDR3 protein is CASSLLGTGNQPQHF. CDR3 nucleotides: TGTGCCAGCAGCTTATTAGGGACAGGAAATCAGCCCCAGCATTTT. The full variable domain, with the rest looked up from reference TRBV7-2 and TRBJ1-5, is GAGVSQSPSNKVTEKGKDVELRCDPISGHTALYWYRQSLGQGLEFLIYFQGNSAPDKSGLPSDRFSAERTGGSVSTLTIQRTQQEDSAVYLCASSLLGTGNQPQHFGDGTRLSIL.

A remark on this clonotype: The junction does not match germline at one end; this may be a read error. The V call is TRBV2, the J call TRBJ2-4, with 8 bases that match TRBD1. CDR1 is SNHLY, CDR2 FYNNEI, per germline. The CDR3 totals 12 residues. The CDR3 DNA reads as TGTGCCAGCAGTGAACTTGGGGACAGGCTCCACTTC. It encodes CASSELGDRLHF. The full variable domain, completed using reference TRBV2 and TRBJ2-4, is EPEVTQTPSHQVTQMGQEVILRCVPISNHLYFYWYRQILGQKVEFLVSFYNNEISEKSEIFDDQFSVERPDGSNFTLKIRSTKLEDSAMYFCASSELGDRLHFGAGTRLSVL.

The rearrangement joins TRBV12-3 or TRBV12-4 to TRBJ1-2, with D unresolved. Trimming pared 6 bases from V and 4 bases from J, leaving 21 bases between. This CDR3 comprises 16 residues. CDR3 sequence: CASSPAGLGYIYGYTF. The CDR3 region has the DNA TGTGCCAGCAGCCCCGCTGGGTTAGGGTATATCTATGGCTACACCTTC.